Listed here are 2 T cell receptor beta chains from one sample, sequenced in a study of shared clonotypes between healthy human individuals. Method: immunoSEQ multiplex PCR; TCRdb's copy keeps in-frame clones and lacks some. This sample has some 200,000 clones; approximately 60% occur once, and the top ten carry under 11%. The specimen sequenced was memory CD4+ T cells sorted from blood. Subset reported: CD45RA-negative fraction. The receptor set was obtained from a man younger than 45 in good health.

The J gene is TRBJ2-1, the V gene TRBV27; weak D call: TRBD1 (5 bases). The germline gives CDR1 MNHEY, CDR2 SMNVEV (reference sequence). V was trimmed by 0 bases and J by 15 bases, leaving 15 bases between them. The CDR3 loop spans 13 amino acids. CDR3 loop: CASSLSDTRLRFF. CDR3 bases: TGTGCCAGCAGTTTATCGGACACCCGGTTGAGGTTCTTC.

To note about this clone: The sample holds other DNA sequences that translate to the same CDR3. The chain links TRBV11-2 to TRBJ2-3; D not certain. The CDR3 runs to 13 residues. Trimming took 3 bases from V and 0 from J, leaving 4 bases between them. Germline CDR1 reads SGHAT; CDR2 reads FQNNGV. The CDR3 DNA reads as TGTGCCAGCAGCTTGGCTAGCACAGATACGCAGTATTTT. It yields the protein CASSLASTDTQYF.